A single sample gave rise to the 9 T cell receptor beta chains below, sequenced in a study of T cell responses to AZD1222 COVID-19 vaccine. Using immunoSEQ multiplex PCR, the repertoire was profiled, and TCRdb retains in-frame clones only, with some absent. The table records over 100,000 clones, around 86% of them present only once. Sequencing was performed on peripheral blood, taken on day 0 of AZD1222 vaccination. These receptors all come from an adult in good health.

The J gene is TRBJ1-2, the V gene TRBV12-3 or TRBV12-4; D is uncertain. V was pared by 6 bases and J by 0 bases, with 8 bases between. This CDR3 spans 13 amino acids. The CDR3 coding sequence is TGTGCCAGCAGGCCCGGATCTAACTATGGCTACACCTTC. Translating it yields CASRPGSNYGYTF.

V and J are TRBV10-2 and TRBJ2-7; TRBD1 agrees at 9 bases. The CDR3 spans 14 residues. Germline V gene data show CDR1 as WSHSY and CDR2 as SAAADI. Trimming at V came to 8 bases and at J to 3 bases, leaving 8 bases not matched to a gene. Written as DNA, the CDR3 is TGCGCCAGCGGCCGGGACAGGGAAGTCTACGAGCAGTACTTC. Translated: CASGRDREVYEQYF.

The chain is built from TRBV4-2 and TRBJ1-2, with D possibly being TRBD1 (6 bases). V lost 0 bases, J lost 3 bases, and 14 bases lay in between. The CDR3 sequence is 16 residues long. CDR1 and CDR2 from the germline V gene are LGHNA and YNFKEQ. The CDR3 DNA is TGTGCCAGCAGCCAAGACCGGGACACCCACTACTATGGCTACACCTTC. This encodes CASSQDRDTHYYGYTF.

J is TRBJ1-1 and V is TRBV5-1, with D perhaps matching TRBD1 (6 bases). The CDR3 sequence is 14 residues long. Trimming removed 5 bases from V and 0 bases from J, with 11 bases in between. Germline lookup yields CDR1 SGHRS and CDR2 YFSETQ. CDR3 sequence: CASSWDTMNTEAFF. DNA of the CDR3: TGCGCCAGCAGTTGGGACACCATGAACACTGAAGCTTTCTTT.

The genes are TRBV5-8 and TRBJ1-2; 8 bases fit TRBD1. J gave up 3 bases and V 4 bases, and 2 bases lay outside the gene matches. CDR1 and CDR2 (germline): SGHTS, YDEGEE. CDR3 size: 13 residues. CDR3 in DNA: TGTGCCAGCAGCCCGGACAGGGACTATGGCTACACCTTC. Its protein is CASSPDRDYGYTF.

Only a few counts were recorded for this clone. This sequence joins TRBV27 and TRBJ2-1; D unclear. Trimming took off 4 bases at V and 7 bases at J, with 8 bases between the two ends. Germline V gene data show CDR1 as MNHEY and CDR2 as SMNVEV (reference sequence). This CDR3 spans 12 amino acids. Here the CDR3 reads CASSYGRNEQFF. The CDR3 DNA is TGTGCCAGCAGTTACGGCAGGAATGAGCAGTTCTTC.

The chain employs TRBV28 and TRBJ1-2, with 7 positions matching TRBD1. The germline CDR1 and CDR2 sequences are MDHEN and SYDVKM. Trimming cost V 10 bases and J 5 bases; bases outside gene matches: 13. The CDR3 is 14 amino acids. The CDR3 is CANKPQTGEYGYTF. CDR3 DNA sequence: TGTGCCAACAAGCCGCAAACAGGGGAATATGGCTACACCTTC.

The chain links TRBV4-3 to TRBJ1-4, with TRBD1 matching 8 bases. Germline V lookup: CDR1 LGHNA, CDR2 YSLEER. This CDR3 is built from 14 residues. Trimming took 3 bases from V and 5 from J; bases not matched to a gene: 2. The CDR3, as DNA: TGCGCCAGCAGCCAGGGACAGGTGAATGAAAAACTGTTTTTT. Amino acids: CASSQGQVNEKLFF.

The chain is built from TRBV6-2 or TRBV6-3 and TRBJ2-3; D not certain. This CDR3 has 13 residues. Germline V gene data show CDR1 as MNHEY and CDR2 as SVGEGT. V was shortened by 6 bases and J by 4 bases, with 11 bases between the two germline ends. This CDR3 reads CASSQLIADTQYF. CDR3 sequence (DNA): TGTGCCAGCAGCCAACTAATTGCAGATACGCAGTATTTT.